This is a list of T cell receptor beta chains from one sample in a study of cytomegalovirus exposure and HLA in healthy donors. Some clones are missing from TCRdb's copy, which holds only in-frame ones; the method was immunoSEQ multiplex PCR. Here the sample spans 120,000 or so clones, 79% being singletons. Sequencing was carried out using PBMCs. Every receptor here comes from a young man in good health and CMV-seropositive. CDR3s include the opening cysteine and the closing phenylalanine or tryptophan. The order of the fields is CDR3 DNA, CDR3 protein, V gene, clone size, J gene, D gene. The D gene is left open where the match is weak. A row's size may be missing; if present it is once, few, many or a size class.

DNA: TGTGCCAGCACCCTCCAGGGGGCTAGTTCACCCCTCCACTTT
CDR3: CASTLQGASSPLHF
V: TRBV27
size: NA
J: TRBJ1-6
D: TRBD1

DNA: TGTGCCAGCAGACGTTATACGGACACTGAAGCTTTCTTT
CDR3: CASRRYTDTEAFF
V: TRBV4-2
size: NA
J: TRBJ1-1
D: NA

DNA: TGTGCCAGCAGTTACCGGGGAGCGAACACCGGGGAGCTGTTTTTT
CDR3: CASSYRGANTGELFF
V: TRBV6-5
size: NA
J: TRBJ2-2
D: NA

DNA: TGTGCCAGCTTTCAGGGGTTCAATGAGCAGTTCTTC
CDR3: CASFQGFNEQFF
V: TRBV6-1
size: NA
J: TRBJ2-1
D: NA

DNA: TGTGCCAGCAGCAATAGGGACAGGGTACGGGAGACCCAGTACTTC
CDR3: CASSNRDRVRETQYF
V: TRBV21-1
size: NA
J: TRBJ2-5
D: NA

DNA: TGTGCCAGCAGCTTGGAATCGGGGGTGGGTGAAAAACTGTTTTTT
CDR3: CASSLESGVGEKLFF
V: TRBV5-5
size: NA
J: TRBJ1-4
D: NA

DNA: TGTGCCAGCAGCGTAGGCGCCCTAGCGGGGAACAATGAGCAGTTCTTC
CDR3: CASSVGALAGNNEQFF
V: TRBV9
size: NA
J: TRBJ2-1
D: TRBD2

DNA: TGTGCCAGCAGCAAAACGGGACAGCACTATGTCAATGAGCAGTTCTTC
CDR3: CASSKTGQHYVNEQFF
V: TRBV21-1
size: once
J: TRBJ2-1
D: NA

DNA: TGTGCTAGTGGTTTGGTTAGTTTGCTGGCAGGCCCGTTCTTC
CDR3: CASGLVSLLAGPFF
V: TRBV12-5
size: NA
J: TRBJ2-1
D: NA

DNA: TGTGCCAGCAGCTTCGCTCCGGGAGGAAGCTATGGCTACACCTTC
CDR3: CASSFAPGGSYGYTF
V: TRBV7-3
size: NA
J: TRBJ1-2
D: NA

DNA: TGTGCCAGCAACACCGGGACAGGGGTAAACACCATATATTTT
CDR3: CASNTGTGVNTIYF
V: TRBV9
size: NA
J: TRBJ1-3
D: TRBD1

DNA: TGTGCCAGCAGCTTGGGGGGGACATACTATGGCTACACCTTC
CDR3: CASSLGGTYYGYTF
V: TRBV5-4
size: NA
J: TRBJ1-2
D: NA

DNA: TGTGCCAGCAGTGAGGACAGGGCCGGCGAGCAGTACTTC
CDR3: CASSEDRAGEQYF
V: TRBV2
size: few
J: TRBJ2-7
D: TRBD1

DNA: TGTGCCAGCAGCCAAGATCTGTACGAGCAGTACTTC
CDR3: CASSQDLYEQYF
V: TRBV4-2
size: few
J: TRBJ2-7
D: NA